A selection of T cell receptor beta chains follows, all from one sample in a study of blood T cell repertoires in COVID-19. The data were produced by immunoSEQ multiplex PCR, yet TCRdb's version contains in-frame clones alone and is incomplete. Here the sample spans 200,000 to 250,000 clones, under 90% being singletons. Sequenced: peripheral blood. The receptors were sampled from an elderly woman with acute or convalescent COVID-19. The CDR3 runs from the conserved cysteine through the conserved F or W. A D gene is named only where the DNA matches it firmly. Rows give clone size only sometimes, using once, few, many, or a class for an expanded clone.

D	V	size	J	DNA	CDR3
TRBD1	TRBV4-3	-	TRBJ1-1	TGCGCCAGCAGCCCAGGGGGCACTGAAGCTTTCTTT	CASSPGGTEAFF
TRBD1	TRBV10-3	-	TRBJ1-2	TGTGCCATCAGTCAACAGACAGGGGGCGGCTATGGCTACACCTTC	CAISQQTGGGYGYTF
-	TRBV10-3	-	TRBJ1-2	TGTGCCATCAGTGAGTCGTGGGCAGCCTATGGCTACACCTTC	CAISESWAAYGYTF
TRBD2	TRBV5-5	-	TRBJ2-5	TGTGCCAGCAGCTTCGGGACTAGCGGGGCGACCCAGTACTTC	CASSFGTSGATQYF
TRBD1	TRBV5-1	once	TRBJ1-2	TGCGCCAGCAGCACGGGACAGCCCCCGGACTATGGCTACACCTTC	CASSTGQPPDYGYTF
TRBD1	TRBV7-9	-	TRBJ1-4	TGTGCCAGCACCAATAGTAGGGGACAGCCTAATGAAAAACTGTTTTTT	CASTNSRGQPNEKLFF
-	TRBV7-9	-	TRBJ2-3	TGTGCCAGCAGCCCTCGGGGTAGGCGGGGTTCAGATACGCAGTATTTT	CASSPRGRRGSDTQYF
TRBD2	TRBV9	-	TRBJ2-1	TGTGCCAGCAGCGTAGGGTTGCGGGGGGCGTCTAATGAGCAGTTCTTC	CASSVGLRGASNEQFF
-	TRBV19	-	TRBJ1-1	TGTGCCAGTAGTCAGTCAGGCGTTAACACTGAAGCTTTCTTT	CASSQSGVNTEAFF
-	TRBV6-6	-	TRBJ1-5	TGTGCCAGCAGACTTCAAATACAGGGCCAGCCCCAGCATTTT	CASRLQIQGQPQHF
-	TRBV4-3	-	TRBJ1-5	TGCGCCAGCAGCCCGGACATTAGCAATCAGCCCCAGCATTTT	CASSPDISNQPQHF
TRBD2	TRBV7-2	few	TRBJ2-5	TGTGCCAGCAGCTTAAGCGGGGATGCCTACGAGACCCAGTACTTC	CASSLSGDAYETQYF
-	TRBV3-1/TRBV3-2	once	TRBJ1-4	TGTGCCAGCAGCCAAAGGGGGGGTGATGAAAAACTGTTTTTT	CASSQRGGDEKLFF
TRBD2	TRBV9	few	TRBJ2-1	TGTGCCAGCAGCGCTAAGGGACTAGCGGGGTACAATGAGCAGTTCTTC	CASSAKGLAGYNEQFF
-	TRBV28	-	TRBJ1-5	TGTGCCAGCAGTTTAATAGGGCCGGGGATCAATCAGCCCCAGCATTTT	CASSLIGPGINQPQHF
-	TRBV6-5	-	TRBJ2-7	TGTGCCAGCTTCCCCTCAAAATACAGAGTCGACGAGCAGTACTTC	CASFPSKYRVDEQYF
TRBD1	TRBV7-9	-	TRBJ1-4	TGTGCCAGCAGCCGTACGGGACAGGGTTACGAAAAACTGTTTTTT	CASSRTGQGYEKLFF
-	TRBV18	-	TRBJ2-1	TGTGCCAGCTCCTCCGGGACACACAATGAGCAGTTCTTC	CASSSGTHNEQFF